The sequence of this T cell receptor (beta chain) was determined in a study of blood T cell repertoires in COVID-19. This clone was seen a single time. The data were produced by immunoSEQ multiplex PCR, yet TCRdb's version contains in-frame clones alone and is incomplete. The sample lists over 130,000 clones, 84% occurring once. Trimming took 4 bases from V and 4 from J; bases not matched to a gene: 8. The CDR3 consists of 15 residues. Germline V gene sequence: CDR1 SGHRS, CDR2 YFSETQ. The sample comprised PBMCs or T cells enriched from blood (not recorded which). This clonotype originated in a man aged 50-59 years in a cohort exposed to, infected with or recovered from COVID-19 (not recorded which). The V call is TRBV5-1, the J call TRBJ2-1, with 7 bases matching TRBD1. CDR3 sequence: CASSLDRPSYNEQFF. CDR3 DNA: TGCGCCAGCAGCCTGGACAGGCCCTCATACAATGAGCAGTTCTTC.